This TCR beta chain derives from a study of T cells in Graves' hyperthyroidism and ophthalmopathy. Study-wide results and limits: A model using 13 V-J features told ophthalmopathy apart from stable hyperthyroidism.

Many counts were recorded for this clonotype. Its matching antigen is unknown. Germline lookup yields CDR1 SGHTA and CDR2 FQGTGA. Trimming pared 2 bases from V and 2 bases from J, leaving 13 bases between. CDR3 size: 15 residues. The investigators amplified TCR beta CDR3 regions from RNA transcripts. Initially, a first-round RT-PCR of the TCR CDR3 employed the HTBI primer set. TCRdb used MiXCR to reprocess the multiplex PCR reads, holding one entry per CDR3 protein. The data contain over 400,000 distinct CDR3 sequences, around a fifth of them singletons. The source of this sequence is a woman between 65 and 79 years old with Graves' ophthalmopathy. The chain recombines TRBV7-3 with TRBJ2-7; D unresolved. The specimen was blood. CDR3 in amino acids: CASSLSPAVPYEQYF. The CDR3 DNA reads TGTGCCAGCAGCTTATCTCCCGCGGTTCCCTACGAGCAGTACTTC.